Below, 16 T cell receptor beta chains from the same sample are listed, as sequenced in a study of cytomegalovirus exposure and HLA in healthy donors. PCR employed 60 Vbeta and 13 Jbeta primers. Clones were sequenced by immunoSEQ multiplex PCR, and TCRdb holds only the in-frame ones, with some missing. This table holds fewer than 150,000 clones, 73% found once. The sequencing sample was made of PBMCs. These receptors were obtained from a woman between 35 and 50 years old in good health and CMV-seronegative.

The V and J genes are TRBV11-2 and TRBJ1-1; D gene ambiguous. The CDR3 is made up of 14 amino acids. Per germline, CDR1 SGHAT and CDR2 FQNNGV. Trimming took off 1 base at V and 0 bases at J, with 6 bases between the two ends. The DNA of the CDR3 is TGTGCCAGCAGCTTAGTCGACATGAACACTGAAGCTTTCTTT. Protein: CASSLVDMNTEAFF.

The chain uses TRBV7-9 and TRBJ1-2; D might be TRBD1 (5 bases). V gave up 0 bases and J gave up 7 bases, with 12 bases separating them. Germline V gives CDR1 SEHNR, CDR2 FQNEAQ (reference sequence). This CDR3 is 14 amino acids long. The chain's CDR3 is CASSLAGQGGGYTF. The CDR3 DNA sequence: TGTGCCAGCAGCTTAGCGGGCCAGGGAGGTGGCTACACCTTC.

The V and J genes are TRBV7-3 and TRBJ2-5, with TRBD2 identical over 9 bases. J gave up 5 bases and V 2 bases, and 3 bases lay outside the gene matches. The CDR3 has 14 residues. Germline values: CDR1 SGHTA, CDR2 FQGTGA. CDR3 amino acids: CASSLAGGTETQYF. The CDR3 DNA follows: TGTGCCAGCAGCTTAGCGGGGGGGACGGAGACCCAGTACTTC.

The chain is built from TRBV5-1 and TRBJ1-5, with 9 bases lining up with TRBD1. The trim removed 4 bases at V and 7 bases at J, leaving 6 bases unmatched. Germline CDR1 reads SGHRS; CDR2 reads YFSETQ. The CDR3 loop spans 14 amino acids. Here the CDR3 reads CASSRDREGQPQHF. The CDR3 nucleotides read TGCGCCAGCAGCCGGGACAGGGAGGGCCAGCCCCAGCATTTT.

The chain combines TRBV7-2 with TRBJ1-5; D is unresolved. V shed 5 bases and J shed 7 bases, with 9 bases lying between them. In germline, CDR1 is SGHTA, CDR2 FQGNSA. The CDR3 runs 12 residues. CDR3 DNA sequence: TGTGCCAGCAGCCCCTCAGGCCAGCCCCAGCATTTT. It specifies CASSPSGQPQHF.

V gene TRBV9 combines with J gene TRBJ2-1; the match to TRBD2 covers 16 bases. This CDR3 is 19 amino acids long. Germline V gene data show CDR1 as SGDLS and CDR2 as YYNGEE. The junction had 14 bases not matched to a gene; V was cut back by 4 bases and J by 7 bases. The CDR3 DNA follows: TGTGCCAGCAGCCCACCTCCGGGACTAGCGGGGGGGCCTTGGAATGAGCAGTTCTTC. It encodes CASSPPPGLAGGPWNEQFF.

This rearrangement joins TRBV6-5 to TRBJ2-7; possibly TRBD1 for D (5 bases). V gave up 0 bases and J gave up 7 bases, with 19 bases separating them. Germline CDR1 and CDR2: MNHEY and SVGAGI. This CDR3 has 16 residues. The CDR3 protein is CASSYSISAGSVEQYF. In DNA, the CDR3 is TGTGCCAGCAGTTACTCGATATCGGCAGGGTCAGTAGAGCAGTACTTC.

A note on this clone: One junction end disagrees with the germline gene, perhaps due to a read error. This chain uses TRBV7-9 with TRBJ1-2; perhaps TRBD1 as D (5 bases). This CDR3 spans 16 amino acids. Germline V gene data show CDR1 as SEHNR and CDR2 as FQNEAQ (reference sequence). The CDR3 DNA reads TGTTCCAGCAGCTTAGCTATGGGGCAGGGCAACTATGGCTACACCTTC. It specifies CSSSLAMGQGNYGYTF.

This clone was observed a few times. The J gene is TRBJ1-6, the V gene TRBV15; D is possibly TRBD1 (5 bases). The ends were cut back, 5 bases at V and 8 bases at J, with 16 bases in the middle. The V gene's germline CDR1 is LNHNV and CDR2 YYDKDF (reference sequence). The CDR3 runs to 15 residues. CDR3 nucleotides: TGTGCCACCAGCCCGGGGGGGTCCGGCTATTCACCCCTCCACTTT. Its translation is CATSPGGSGYSPLHF.

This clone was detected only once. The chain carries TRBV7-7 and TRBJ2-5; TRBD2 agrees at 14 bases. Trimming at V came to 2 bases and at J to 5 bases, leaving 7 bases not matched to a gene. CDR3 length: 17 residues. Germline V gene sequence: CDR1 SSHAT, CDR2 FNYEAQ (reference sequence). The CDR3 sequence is CASSLLTSGGAGETQYF. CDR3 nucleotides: TGTGCCAGCAGCTTATTGACTAGCGGGGGGGCTGGGGAGACCCAGTACTTC.

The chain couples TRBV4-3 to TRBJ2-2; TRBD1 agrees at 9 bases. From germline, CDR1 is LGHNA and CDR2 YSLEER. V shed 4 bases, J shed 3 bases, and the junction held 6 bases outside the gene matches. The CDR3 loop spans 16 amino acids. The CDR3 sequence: CASSRARDRDTGELFF. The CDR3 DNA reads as TGCGCCAGCAGCCGGGCCCGGGACAGGGACACCGGGGAGCTGTTTTTT.

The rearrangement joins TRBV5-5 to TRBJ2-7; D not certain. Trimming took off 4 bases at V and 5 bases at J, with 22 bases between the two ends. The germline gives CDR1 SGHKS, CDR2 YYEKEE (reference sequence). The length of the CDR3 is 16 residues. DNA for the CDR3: TGTGCCAGCAGCGGGCCGTTAGGATCCCGAGACCACGAGCAGTACTTC. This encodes CASSGPLGSRDHEQYF.

CDR3 bases: TGTGCCAGCGCTGTAGCGGGAGCGGGGACCCAGTACTTC. Its protein product is CASAVAGAGTQYF. J is TRBJ2-5 and V is TRBV6-5; 9 nucleotides align to TRBD2. Germline V gene data show CDR1 as MNHEY and CDR2 as SVGAGI. The V segment lost 8 bases and the J segment 7 bases; nucleotides outside the gene matches: 8. The CDR3 covers 13 residues.

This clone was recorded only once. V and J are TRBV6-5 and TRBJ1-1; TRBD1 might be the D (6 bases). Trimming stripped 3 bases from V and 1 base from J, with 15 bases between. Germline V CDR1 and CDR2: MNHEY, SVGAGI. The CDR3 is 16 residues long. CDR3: CASSYRTEQRNTEAFF. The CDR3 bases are TGTGCCAGCAGTTATCGGACAGAGCAGAGGAACACTGAAGCTTTCTTT.

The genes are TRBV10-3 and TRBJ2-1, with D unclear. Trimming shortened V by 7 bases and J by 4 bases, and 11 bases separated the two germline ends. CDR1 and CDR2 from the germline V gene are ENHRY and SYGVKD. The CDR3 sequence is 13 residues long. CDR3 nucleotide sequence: TGTGCCATCACTCCCGACACTTACAATGAGCAGTTCTTC. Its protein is CAITPDTYNEQFF.

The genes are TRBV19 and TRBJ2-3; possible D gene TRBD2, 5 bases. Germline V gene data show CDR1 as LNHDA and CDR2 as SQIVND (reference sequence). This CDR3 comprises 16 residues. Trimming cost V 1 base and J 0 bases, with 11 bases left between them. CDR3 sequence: CASSIGTVTSTDTQYF. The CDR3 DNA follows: TGTGCCAGTAGTATAGGGACTGTAACTAGCACAGATACGCAGTATTTT.